The source of this TCR beta chain is a study of blood T cells in healthy people across ages. The study's findings and limits: Across the age range, TCR beta diversity per million T cells fell in a roughly linear way. Changes seen in expanded clonotypes were possibly confounded by donor CMV status left unknown. Estimates drawn from one million T cells were deemed to understate diversity.

Remarks on this clonotype: What it recognizes is unknown. This may stem from a read error, because a much larger clone lies one nucleotide away.

Alongside a J-beta primer mix, a sample-barcoded 5' primer served in a second PCR lasting roughly 6 to 11 cycles. TCRdb used MiXCR to reprocess the 5' RACE reads, holding one entry per CDR3 protein. The sample yields over 950,000 distinct CDR3 sequences, 35% to 40% seen once. Germline CDR1 reads LGHNA; CDR2 reads YNFKEQ. This CDR3 is built from 16 residues. V dropped 1 base and J dropped 3; count of bases not matched to a gene: 8. The sequencing input was blood. This clonotype was sampled from a man between 18 and 35 years old in good health. This rearrangement joins TRBV4-2 to TRBJ1-2; the match to TRBD1 covers 7 bases. This CDR3 reads CASSQVAGGEHYGYTF. CDR3 DNA sequence: TGTGCCAGCAGCCAAGTTGCAGGGGGAGAACACTATGGCTACACCTTC.